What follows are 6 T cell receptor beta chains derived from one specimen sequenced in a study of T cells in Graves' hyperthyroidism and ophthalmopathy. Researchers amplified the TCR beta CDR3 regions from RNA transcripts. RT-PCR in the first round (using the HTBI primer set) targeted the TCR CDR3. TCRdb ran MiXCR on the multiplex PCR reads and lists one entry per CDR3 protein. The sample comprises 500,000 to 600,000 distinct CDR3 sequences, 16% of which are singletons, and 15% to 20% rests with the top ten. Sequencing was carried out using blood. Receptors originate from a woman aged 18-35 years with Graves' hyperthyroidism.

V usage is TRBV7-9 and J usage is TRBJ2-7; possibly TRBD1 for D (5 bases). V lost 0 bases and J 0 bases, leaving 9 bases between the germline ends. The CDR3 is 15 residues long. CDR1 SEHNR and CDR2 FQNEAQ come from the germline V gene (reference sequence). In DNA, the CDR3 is TGTGCCAGCAGCTTAGCGCCGCAGGGCTCCTACGAGCAGTACTTC. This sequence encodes CASSLAPQGSYEQYF.

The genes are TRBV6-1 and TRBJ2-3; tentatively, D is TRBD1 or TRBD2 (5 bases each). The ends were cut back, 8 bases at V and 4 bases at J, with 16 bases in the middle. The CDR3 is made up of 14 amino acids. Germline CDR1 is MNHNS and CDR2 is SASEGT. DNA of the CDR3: TGTGCCAGCCACGAGGGGCGCGAGGCAGATACGCAGTATTTT. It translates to CASHEGREADTQYF.

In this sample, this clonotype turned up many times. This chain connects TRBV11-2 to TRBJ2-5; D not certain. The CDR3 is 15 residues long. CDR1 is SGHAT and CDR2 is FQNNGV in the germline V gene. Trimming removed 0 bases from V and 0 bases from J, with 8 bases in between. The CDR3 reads CASSLDMWYQETQYF. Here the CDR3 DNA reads TGTGCCAGCAGCTTAGACATGTGGTACCAAGAGACCCAGTACTTC.

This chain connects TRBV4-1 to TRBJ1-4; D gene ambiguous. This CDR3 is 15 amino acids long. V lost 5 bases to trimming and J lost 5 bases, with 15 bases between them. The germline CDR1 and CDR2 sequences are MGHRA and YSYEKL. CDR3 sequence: CASSLPDLGNEKLFF. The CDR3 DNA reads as TGCGCCAGCAGCTTACCGGACTTGGGGAATGAAAAACTGTTTTTT.

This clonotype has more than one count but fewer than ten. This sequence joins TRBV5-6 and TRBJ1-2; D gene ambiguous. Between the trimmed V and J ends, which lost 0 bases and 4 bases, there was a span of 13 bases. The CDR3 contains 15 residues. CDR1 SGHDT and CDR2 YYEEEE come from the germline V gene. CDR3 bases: TGTGCCAGCAGCTTGGTATTGGGTGCTGCCTATGGCTACACCTTC. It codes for CASSLVLGAAYGYTF.

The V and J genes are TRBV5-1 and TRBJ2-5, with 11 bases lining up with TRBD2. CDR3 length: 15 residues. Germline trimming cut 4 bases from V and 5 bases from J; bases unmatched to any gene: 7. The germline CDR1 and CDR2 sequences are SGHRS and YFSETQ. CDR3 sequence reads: CASSGPGLADETQYF. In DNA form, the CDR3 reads TGCGCCAGCAGCGGACCGGGACTAGCGGATGAGACCCAGTACTTC.